This record looks at one TCR beta chain sequence and its context. This record belongs to a study of T cells in Graves' hyperthyroidism and ophthalmopathy. TCR beta CDR3 regions were amplified from RNA transcripts. The HTBI primer set was used in a first-round RT-PCR of the TCR CDR3. TCRdb reprocessed the multiplex PCR reads via MiXCR and lists one record per CDR3 protein. The data show roughly 840,000 distinct CDR3 sequences, about 38% seen once. Orbital computed tomography, thyroid ultrasound, serum thyroxine and TRAb, and clinical symptoms together informed the diagnoses. V dropped 11 bases and J dropped 7; count of bases not matched to a gene: 5. The CDR3 is 13 residues long. CDR1 is ENHRY and CDR2 is SYGVKD in the germline V gene.

The sequence derives from a man aged 18 to 35 with Graves' hyperthyroidism. The chain has TRBV10-3 and TRBJ1-4; 12 bases fit TRBD1. The sequenced material came from blood. The CDR3 nucleotides are TGTGCCGCCGGGACAGGGGGCCGTGAAAAACTGTTTTTT. Its translation: CAAGTGGREKLFF.